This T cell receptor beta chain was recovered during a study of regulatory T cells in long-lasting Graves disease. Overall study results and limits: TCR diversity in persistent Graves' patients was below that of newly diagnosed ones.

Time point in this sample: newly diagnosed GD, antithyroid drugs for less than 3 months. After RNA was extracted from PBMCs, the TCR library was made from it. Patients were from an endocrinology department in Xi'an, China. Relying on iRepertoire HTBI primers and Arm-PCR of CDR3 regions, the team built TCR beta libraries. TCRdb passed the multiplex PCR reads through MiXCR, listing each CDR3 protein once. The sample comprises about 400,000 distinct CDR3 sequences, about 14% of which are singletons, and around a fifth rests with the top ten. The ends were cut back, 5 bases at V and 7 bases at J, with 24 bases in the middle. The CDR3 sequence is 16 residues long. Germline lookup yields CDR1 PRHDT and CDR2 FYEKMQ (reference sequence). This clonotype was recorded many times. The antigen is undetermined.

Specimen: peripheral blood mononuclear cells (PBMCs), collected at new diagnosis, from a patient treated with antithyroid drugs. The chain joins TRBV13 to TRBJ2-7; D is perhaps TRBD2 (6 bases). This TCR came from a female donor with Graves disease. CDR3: CASSPAYGRGPLEQYF. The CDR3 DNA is TGTGCCAGCAGCCCAGCCTATGGGCGGGGCCCTTTGGAGCAGTACTTC.